The rows below give T cell receptor beta chains drawn from one sample of a study of patients and donors after allogeneic stem cell transplantation. TCRdb re-analysed the RT-PCR reads in MiXCR, keeping a single row per CDR3 protein. The sample has approximately 27,000 distinct CDR3 sequences; about 8% are singletons. The material sequenced was blood, either unsorted or a sorted T cell fraction (not recorded which). Receptors originate from a human donor who was either an allogeneic HSCT recipient or a stem cell or donor lymphocyte infusion donor (not recorded which). It is not recorded whose cells these are; they may come from a transplant donor. Each CDR3 is given with its conserved first and last residue. Each record gives: clone size, V gene, J gene, D gene, CDR3 length, CDR3 protein, CDR3 DNA. D genes are given only for firm matches. Size tells how often a clone was seen (once, few, many) or the class of an expanded clone, and some rows leave it out.

clone size: .
V gene: TRBV7-9
J gene: TRBJ1-4
D gene: .
CDR3 length: 14
CDR3 protein: CASSLVGVGEKLFF
CDR3 DNA: TGTGCCAGCAGCTTAGTCGGGGTGGGTGAAAAACTGTTTTTT

clone size: many
V gene: TRBV4-1
J gene: TRBJ2-5
D gene: TRBD2
CDR3 length: 14
CDR3 protein: CASSWGLAEETQYF
CDR3 DNA: TGCGCCAGCAGCTGGGGACTAGCGGAAGAGACCCAGTACTTC

clone size: .
V gene: TRBV2
J gene: TRBJ1-3
D gene: .
CDR3 length: 16
CDR3 protein: CASSDGLPSSGNTIYF
CDR3 DNA: TGTGCCAGCAGTGATGGGCTTCCAAGCTCTGGAAACACCATATATTTT

clone size: few
V gene: TRBV5-1
J gene: TRBJ1-6
D gene: TRBD1
CDR3 length: 15
CDR3 protein: CASSLTWDRESPLHF
CDR3 DNA: TGCGCCAGCAGCTTAACCTGGGACAGGGAGTCACCCCTCCACTTT

clone size: .
V gene: TRBV4-1
J gene: TRBJ1-2
D gene: .
CDR3 length: 16
CDR3 protein: CASSQDPGRTNYGYTF
CDR3 DNA: TGCGCCAGCAGCCAAGATCCCGGCAGAACTAACTATGGCTACACCTTC

clone size: many
V gene: TRBV5-4
J gene: TRBJ2-4
D gene: .
CDR3 length: 15
CDR3 protein: CASSLDTSRKNIQYF
CDR3 DNA: TGTGCCAGCAGCTTGGATACTAGCAGGAAAAACATTCAGTACTTC

clone size: .
V gene: TRBV28
J gene: TRBJ1-3
D gene: TRBD1
CDR3 length: 16
CDR3 protein: CASSFIDRAMGNTIYF
CDR3 DNA: TGTGCCAGCAGTTTTATCGACAGGGCAATGGGTAACACCATATATTTT

clone size: many
V gene: TRBV2
J gene: TRBJ2-1
D gene: TRBD2
CDR3 length: 16
CDR3 protein: CASRGLAGESYNEQFF
CDR3 DNA: TGTGCCAGCAGGGGACTAGCGGGGGAATCCTACAATGAGCAGTTCTTC

clone size: .
V gene: TRBV28
J gene: TRBJ2-7
D gene: TRBD2
CDR3 length: 14
CDR3 protein: CASSSEGGAYEQYF
CDR3 DNA: TGTGCCAGCAGTTCGGAGGGAGGGGCGTACGAGCAGTACTTC

clone size: many
V gene: TRBV18
J gene: TRBJ1-5
D gene: TRBD1
CDR3 length: 15
CDR3 protein: CASSPGQGANQPQHF
CDR3 DNA: TGTGCCAGCTCACCAGGGCAGGGGGCGAATCAGCCCCAGCATTTT

clone size: many
V gene: TRBV7-9
J gene: TRBJ1-2
D gene: .
CDR3 length: 14
CDR3 protein: CASRIEGRNYGYTF
CDR3 DNA: TGTGCCAGCAGAATAGAGGGCAGAAACTATGGCTACACCTTC

clone size: .
V gene: TRBV5-4
J gene: TRBJ2-7
D gene: .
CDR3 length: 15
CDR3 protein: CASSSFSGLPGEQYF
CDR3 DNA: TGTGCCAGCAGCTCTTTCTCGGGACTGCCGGGCGAGCAGTACTTC

clone size: many
V gene: TRBV28
J gene: TRBJ1-5
D gene: .
CDR3 length: 14
CDR3 protein: CASTIGGSNQPQHF
CDR3 DNA: TGTGCCAGCACCATAGGGGGAAGCAATCAGCCCCAGCATTTT

clone size: few
V gene: TRBV11-3
J gene: TRBJ2-1
D gene: .
CDR3 length: 14
CDR3 protein: CASSSRGSYNEQFF
CDR3 DNA: TGTGCCAGCAGCTCCCGCGGCTCCTACAATGAGCAGTTCTTC

clone size: .
V gene: TRBV4-2
J gene: TRBJ1-5
D gene: TRBD1
CDR3 length: 15
CDR3 protein: CASSQEGTARQPQHF
CDR3 DNA: TGTGCCAGCAGCCAAGAAGGGACAGCTCGGCAGCCCCAGCATTTT

clone size: .
V gene: TRBV9
J gene: TRBJ1-1
D gene: TRBD1
CDR3 length: 13
CDR3 protein: CASSGSGQLEAFF
CDR3 DNA: TGTGCCAGCAGCGGATCGGGACAGCTTGAAGCTTTCTTT

clone size: many
V gene: TRBV9
J gene: TRBJ2-2
D gene: .
CDR3 length: 16
CDR3 protein: CASSVESRLETGELFF
CDR3 DNA: TGTGCCAGCAGCGTAGAGTCTAGGCTTGAAACCGGGGAGCTGTTTTTT

clone size: few
V gene: TRBV19
J gene: TRBJ2-2
D gene: .
CDR3 length: 13
CDR3 protein: CASSRRDTGELFF
CDR3 DNA: TGTGCCAGTAGTAGGCGGGACACCGGGGAGCTGTTTTTT

clone size: few
V gene: TRBV3-1
J gene: TRBJ1-5
D gene: .
CDR3 length: 14
CDR3 protein: CASGTGSGNQPQHF
CDR3 DNA: TGTGCCAGCGGAACAGGGTCGGGCAATCAGCCCCAGCATTTT

clone size: many
V gene: TRBV18
J gene: TRBJ1-1
D gene: .
CDR3 length: 13
CDR3 protein: CASSPPSVTEAFF
CDR3 DNA: TGTGCCAGCTCACCACCATCAGTCACTGAAGCTTTCTTT

clone size: once
V gene: TRBV4-1
J gene: TRBJ2-5
D gene: .
CDR3 length: 14
CDR3 protein: CASSQEQGIGTQYF
CDR3 DNA: TGCGCCAGCAGCCAAGAACAGGGCATAGGGACCCAGTACTTC

clone size: many
V gene: TRBV7-9
J gene: TRBJ1-1
D gene: .
CDR3 length: 11
CDR3 protein: CASSFSVEAFF
CDR3 DNA: TGTGCCAGCAGCTTTTCTGTTGAAGCTTTCTTT

clone size: .
V gene: TRBV7-9
J gene: TRBJ1-5
D gene: TRBD1
CDR3 length: 15
CDR3 protein: CASSTGTGVSQPQHF
CDR3 DNA: TGTGCCAGCAGCACCGGGACAGGGGTTAGCCAGCCCCAGCATTTT

clone size: many
V gene: TRBV12-3/TRBV12-4
J gene: TRBJ2-3
D gene: TRBD1
CDR3 length: 15
CDR3 protein: CASSLETGRTDTQYF
CDR3 DNA: TGTGCCAGCAGTTTAGAGACAGGGAGAACAGATACGCAGTATTTT

clone size: many
V gene: TRBV28
J gene: TRBJ2-7
D gene: TRBD2
CDR3 length: 13
CDR3 protein: CASSISGRGEQYF
CDR3 DNA: TGTGCCAGCAGTATTAGCGGGAGGGGTGAGCAGTACTTC

clone size: many
V gene: TRBV6-5
J gene: TRBJ1-5
D gene: TRBD1
CDR3 length: 16
CDR3 protein: CASSYPTEDRAQPQHF
CDR3 DNA: TGTGCCAGCAGTTACCCGACCGAGGACAGGGCCCAGCCCCAGCATTTT

clone size: few
V gene: TRBV7-9
J gene: TRBJ1-2
D gene: .
CDR3 length: 13
CDR3 protein: CASSFEAGYGYTF
CDR3 DNA: TGTGCCAGCAGCTTTGAGGCGGGTTATGGCTACACCTTC

clone size: many
V gene: TRBV5-1
J gene: TRBJ2-2
D gene: TRBD2
CDR3 length: 16
CDR3 protein: CASSFLAGVGTGELFF
CDR3 DNA: TGCGCCAGCAGCTTTCTAGCGGGAGTAGGCACCGGGGAGCTGTTTTTT

clone size: few
V gene: TRBV5-1
J gene: TRBJ2-3
D gene: .
CDR3 length: 14
CDR3 protein: CASSMTRSGDTQYF
CDR3 DNA: TGCGCCAGCAGCATGACTAGATCGGGGGATACGCAGTATTTT

clone size: .
V gene: TRBV18
J gene: TRBJ2-7
D gene: TRBD2
CDR3 length: 14
CDR3 protein: CASSGGLVGYEQYF
CDR3 DNA: TGTGCCAGCTCAGGAGGACTAGTTGGGTACGAGCAGTACTTC

clone size: medium-sized
V gene: TRBV7-9
J gene: TRBJ2-1
D gene: .
CDR3 length: 16
CDR3 protein: CASSPPRPPALNEQFF
CDR3 DNA: TGTGCCAGCAGCCCCCCCCGGCCCCCTGCACTCAATGAGCAGTTCTTC

clone size: .
V gene: TRBV12-3/TRBV12-4
J gene: TRBJ2-3
D gene: .
CDR3 length: 11
CDR3 protein: CASSLLNTQYF
CDR3 DNA: TGTGCCAGCAGCCTACTTAATACGCAGTATTTT

clone size: many
V gene: TRBV27
J gene: TRBJ1-1
D gene: .
CDR3 length: 13
CDR3 protein: CASSGWGDTEAFF
CDR3 DNA: TGTGCCAGCAGTGGATGGGGGGACACTGAAGCTTTCTTT

clone size: .
V gene: TRBV5-6
J gene: TRBJ2-5
D gene: .
CDR3 length: 13
CDR3 protein: CASSSGLLETQYF
CDR3 DNA: TGTGCCAGCAGCTCAGGACTGTTGGAGACCCAGTACTTC

clone size: few
V gene: TRBV24-1
J gene: TRBJ2-7
D gene: .
CDR3 length: 14
CDR3 protein: CATSDPDSVSEQYF
CDR3 DNA: TGTGCCACCAGTGACCCGGACAGCGTCTCCGAGCAGTACTTC

clone size: many
V gene: TRBV5-5
J gene: TRBJ1-5
D gene: .
CDR3 length: 17
CDR3 protein: CASSSLPTGVSNQPQHF
CDR3 DNA: TGTGCCAGCAGCTCTCTTCCTACCGGGGTTAGCAATCAGCCCCAGCATTTT

clone size: .
V gene: TRBV7-3
J gene: TRBJ2-6
D gene: .
CDR3 length: 18
CDR3 protein: CASSRPGGGASGANVLTF
CDR3 DNA: TGTGCCAGCAGCCGGCCGGGTGGAGGCGCCTCTGGGGCCAACGTCCTGACTTTC

clone size: medium-sized
V gene: TRBV4-1
J gene: TRBJ2-3
D gene: TRBD1
CDR3 length: 17
CDR3 protein: CASSQDQQGGTTDTQYF
CDR3 DNA: TGCGCCAGCAGCCAAGATCAGCAAGGGGGCACCACAGATACGCAGTATTTT

clone size: few
V gene: TRBV5-1
J gene: TRBJ2-5
D gene: .
CDR3 length: 12
CDR3 protein: CASQTPGGTQYF
CDR3 DNA: TGCGCCAGCCAGACCCCTGGGGGGACCCAGTACTTC

clone size: many
V gene: TRBV6-1
J gene: TRBJ1-2
D gene: .
CDR3 length: 14
CDR3 protein: CASSENPWNYGYTF
CDR3 DNA: TGTGCCAGCAGTGAAAATCCTTGGAACTATGGCTACACCTTC

clone size: .
V gene: TRBV7-9
J gene: TRBJ1-1
D gene: .
CDR3 length: 13
CDR3 protein: CASRQQMNTEAFF
CDR3 DNA: TGTGCCAGCAGGCAACAAATGAACACTGAAGCTTTCTTT

clone size: .
V gene: TRBV30
J gene: TRBJ1-1
D gene: .
CDR3 length: 18
CDR3 protein: CAWSASGRRSGVNTEAFF
CDR3 DNA: TGTGCCTGGAGTGCTTCTGGTCGAAGGTCCGGCGTGAACACTGAAGCTTTCTTT

clone size: few
V gene: TRBV6-1
J gene: TRBJ1-6
D gene: .
CDR3 length: 13
CDR3 protein: CASSDLLGTPLHF
CDR3 DNA: TGTGCCAGCAGTGACCTCCTAGGGACCCCTCTCCACTTT

clone size: .
V gene: TRBV7-9
J gene: TRBJ1-1
D gene: .
CDR3 length: 13
CDR3 protein: CASSPRVHGEAFF
CDR3 DNA: TGTGCCAGCAGCCCCAGGGTCCACGGTGAAGCTTTCTTT

clone size: .
V gene: TRBV7-6
J gene: TRBJ1-2
D gene: .
CDR3 length: 14
CDR3 protein: CASSLDSGGYGYTF
CDR3 DNA: TGTGCCAGCAGCTTAGACTCAGGCGGCTATGGCTACACCTTC

clone size: .
V gene: TRBV28
J gene: TRBJ2-7
D gene: .
CDR3 length: 16
CDR3 protein: CASSTTAASVGDEQYF
CDR3 DNA: TGTGCCAGCAGTACCACCGCGGCCTCCGTGGGAGACGAGCAGTACTTC

clone size: medium-sized
V gene: TRBV12-3/TRBV12-4
J gene: TRBJ2-4
D gene: .
CDR3 length: 14
CDR3 protein: CASSLRTAKNIQYF
CDR3 DNA: TGTGCCAGCAGTCTAAGGACCGCCAAAAACATTCAGTACTTC

clone size: few
V gene: TRBV14
J gene: TRBJ1-2
D gene: .
CDR3 length: 14
CDR3 protein: CASSQEGDLYGYTF
CDR3 DNA: TGTGCCAGCAGCCAGGAAGGGGACCTCTATGGCTACACCTTC

clone size: medium-sized
V gene: TRBV9
J gene: TRBJ1-4
D gene: TRBD1
CDR3 length: 15
CDR3 protein: CASSGGTGPNEKLFF
CDR3 DNA: TGTGCCAGCAGCGGAGGGACAGGACCTAATGAAAAACTGTTTTTT

clone size: few
V gene: TRBV10-3
J gene: TRBJ1-1
D gene: TRBD1
CDR3 length: 14
CDR3 protein: CAAGTGVLGTEAFF
CDR3 DNA: TGTGCCGCCGGGACAGGGGTTCTCGGGACTGAAGCTTTCTTT

clone size: few
V gene: TRBV28
J gene: TRBJ1-4
D gene: .
CDR3 length: 15
CDR3 protein: CASSLSGEGREKLFF
CDR3 DNA: TGTGCCAGCAGTTTATCAGGGGAGGGTCGTGAAAAACTGTTTTTT